These T cell receptor beta chains were read from a single sample in a study of blood T cell repertoires in COVID-19. Here immunoSEQ multiplex PCR was the method, and the copy in TCRdb shows in-frame clones only, minus some. The sample holds more than 150,000 clones, roughly nine tenths seen once. The sequencing sample was made of peripheral blood. These TCRs come from a woman in her 70s with acute or convalescent COVID-19. Both conserved end residues are part of each CDR3. The order of the fields is CDR3 DNA, CDR3 protein, clone size, J gene, V gene, D gene. D genes are given only for firm matches. The listing skips clone size in some rows; elsewhere it reads once, few, many or a size class.

CDR3 DNA: TGTGCCATCATGGGGACTAGCGGGGCAAGCTCCTACGAGCAGTACTTC
CDR3 protein: CAIMGTSGASSYEQYF
clone size: NA
J gene: TRBJ2-7
V gene: TRBV10-3
D gene: TRBD2

CDR3 DNA: TGTGCCACCAGCAGGGACAGACAGGGCGGGCAAGAGACCCAGTACTTC
CDR3 protein: CATSRDRQGGQETQYF
clone size: NA
J gene: TRBJ2-5
V gene: TRBV15
D gene: TRBD1

CDR3 DNA: TGCAGCGTACTTACAGGGTTCGCGGCCCAGTACTTC
CDR3 protein: CSVLTGFAAQYF
clone size: NA
J gene: TRBJ2-5
V gene: TRBV29-1
D gene: NA

CDR3 DNA: TGTGCCAGCAGCTGGGACAGCTACGAGCAGTACTTC
CDR3 protein: CASSWDSYEQYF
clone size: NA
J gene: TRBJ2-7
V gene: TRBV5-6
D gene: TRBD1

CDR3 DNA: TGTGCCAGCAGGCGGGGACAGGGAGGGGATCAGCCCCAGCATTTT
CDR3 protein: CASRRGQGGDQPQHF
clone size: NA
J gene: TRBJ1-5
V gene: TRBV2
D gene: TRBD1

CDR3 DNA: TGTGCCAGCAGTTGGGGGACTACAAATGAGCAGTTCTTC
CDR3 protein: CASSWGTTNEQFF
clone size: NA
J gene: TRBJ2-1
V gene: TRBV28
D gene: TRBD2

CDR3 DNA: TGTGCCACCAGCAGAGATGAGCACGAGCAGTACTTC
CDR3 protein: CATSRDEHEQYF
clone size: few
J gene: TRBJ2-7
V gene: TRBV15
D gene: NA

CDR3 DNA: TGCGCCAGCAGCCAAAAGCCACCCGGCGGGGGATTCGCGAACACCGGGGAGCTGTTTTTT
CDR3 protein: CASSQKPPGGGFANTGELFF
clone size: NA
J gene: TRBJ2-2
V gene: TRBV4-1
D gene: TRBD2

CDR3 DNA: TGTGCCACCAGCATCTCCCCGGTACAGCTCAGCAATCAGCCCCAGCATTTT
CDR3 protein: CATSISPVQLSNQPQHF
clone size: NA
J gene: TRBJ1-5
V gene: TRBV15
D gene: NA

CDR3 DNA: TGTGCTAGTGGTTTCCGTGCTCGACGGAGGAACAATGAGCAGTTCTTC
CDR3 protein: CASGFRARRRNNEQFF
clone size: NA
J gene: TRBJ2-1
V gene: TRBV12-5
D gene: NA

CDR3 DNA: TGCGCCAGCAGCTCGGGCCCAGGGTACAATGAGCAGTTCTTC
CDR3 protein: CASSSGPGYNEQFF
clone size: NA
J gene: TRBJ2-1
V gene: TRBV5-1
D gene: NA

CDR3 DNA: TGTGCCAGCAGTGAAAATTCGGTCTCCTATGGCTACACCTTC
CDR3 protein: CASSENSVSYGYTF
clone size: NA
J gene: TRBJ1-2
V gene: TRBV6-1
D gene: NA

CDR3 DNA: TGTGCCAGCAGCTTACCGTCCAGGGTAAAGTTCTTC
CDR3 protein: CASSLPSRVKFF
clone size: NA
J gene: TRBJ2-1
V gene: TRBV5-6
D gene: NA

CDR3 DNA: TGTGCCAGCAGCTTAGCCGGAGGGTCCTACGAGCAGTACTTC
CDR3 protein: CASSLAGGSYEQYF
clone size: NA
J gene: TRBJ2-7
V gene: TRBV7-6
D gene: NA

CDR3 DNA: TGTGCCAGCAGCTTAAGTCAGATTGAAGCTTTCTTT
CDR3 protein: CASSLSQIEAFF
clone size: NA
J gene: TRBJ1-1
V gene: TRBV7-9
D gene: NA

CDR3 DNA: TGTGCCATCAGTGAGTCGGGCAGAAACTATGGCTACACCTTC
CDR3 protein: CAISESGRNYGYTF
clone size: NA
J gene: TRBJ1-2
V gene: TRBV10-3
D gene: NA

CDR3 DNA: TGTGCCAGCAGCTTTGACAGTTCACCCCTCCACTTT
CDR3 protein: CASSFDSSPLHF
clone size: NA
J gene: TRBJ1-6
V gene: TRBV7-9
D gene: NA

CDR3 DNA: TGTGCCATCAGTGAGTCGACGCTACGAGGAAACACCGGGGAGCTGTTTTTT
CDR3 protein: CAISESTLRGNTGELFF
clone size: NA
J gene: TRBJ2-2
V gene: TRBV10-3
D gene: NA

CDR3 DNA: TGTGCCAGCAGTTTCCGACGACAGACGTACACTGAAGCTTTCTTT
CDR3 protein: CASSFRRQTYTEAFF
clone size: NA
J gene: TRBJ1-1
V gene: TRBV6-5
D gene: NA

CDR3 DNA: TGTGCCAGCAGCTTAACAATGGGCGGACAGATGAACACCGGGGAGCTGTTTTTT
CDR3 protein: CASSLTMGGQMNTGELFF
clone size: NA
J gene: TRBJ2-2
V gene: TRBV5-4
D gene: NA

CDR3 DNA: TGTGCCAGCAGCTTACAGGTGTTTAACACTGAAGCTTTCTTT
CDR3 protein: CASSLQVFNTEAFF
clone size: NA
J gene: TRBJ1-1
V gene: TRBV5-5
D gene: NA

CDR3 DNA: TGCGCCAGCAAGGAGGTCAGGGGATTCAATGAGCAGTTCTTC
CDR3 protein: CASKEVRGFNEQFF
clone size: NA
J gene: TRBJ2-1
V gene: TRBV10-2
D gene: NA

CDR3 DNA: TGTGCCAGCAGTGGGGGACTAGCGGTGGGTTCCAATGAGCAGTTCTTC
CDR3 protein: CASSGGLAVGSNEQFF
clone size: NA
J gene: TRBJ2-1
V gene: TRBV25-1
D gene: TRBD2

CDR3 DNA: TGTGCCAGCAGTTTATTTCCAGGTACTGGAAACACCATATATTTT
CDR3 protein: CASSLFPGTGNTIYF
clone size: once
J gene: TRBJ1-3
V gene: TRBV28
D gene: NA

CDR3 DNA: TGTGCCAGCAGCAACCGGGACAGCCTACCGACTCTCTATGGCTACACCTTC
CDR3 protein: CASSNRDSLPTLYGYTF
clone size: once
J gene: TRBJ1-2
V gene: TRBV7-9
D gene: TRBD1

CDR3 DNA: TGTGCCAGCAGTCCGTTTCCGTGGTCAGGCAATCAGCCCCAGCATTTT
CDR3 protein: CASSPFPWSGNQPQHF
clone size: once
J gene: TRBJ1-5
V gene: TRBV28
D gene: NA

CDR3 DNA: TGCGCCAGCAGCCACCCCGACAGCCCCTACGAGCAGTACTTC
CDR3 protein: CASSHPDSPYEQYF
clone size: few
J gene: TRBJ2-7
V gene: TRBV5-1
D gene: NA

CDR3 DNA: TGTGCCAGCAGTGAAAAGGGGCTCAGGGAAAAACTGTTTTTT
CDR3 protein: CASSEKGLREKLFF
clone size: NA
J gene: TRBJ1-4
V gene: TRBV6-1
D gene: NA

CDR3 DNA: TGTGCCACCAGGGATACTACAGGGGGCAATGGCTACACCTTC
CDR3 protein: CATRDTTGGNGYTF
clone size: NA
J gene: TRBJ1-2
V gene: TRBV24-1
D gene: TRBD1

CDR3 DNA: TGTGCCAGTACCACCATCGGCACCGGGGAGCTGTTTTTT
CDR3 protein: CASTTIGTGELFF
clone size: NA
J gene: TRBJ2-2
V gene: TRBV19
D gene: NA

CDR3 DNA: TGTGCCAGTAGCACGACTAGCGGGAGGAACACAGATACGCAGTATTTT
CDR3 protein: CASSTTSGRNTDTQYF
clone size: NA
J gene: TRBJ2-3
V gene: TRBV19
D gene: TRBD2

CDR3 DNA: TGTGCCAGCAGCCCACACAGGGGGGGGTACACTGAAGCTTTCTTT
CDR3 protein: CASSPHRGGYTEAFF
clone size: NA
J gene: TRBJ1-1
V gene: TRBV9
D gene: TRBD1